The clone carrying this T cell receptor beta chain was picked up many times. Its antigen remains unidentified. These data come from a study of T cells in Graves' hyperthyroidism and ophthalmopathy. General observations from the study: A 13 V-J model separated ophthalmopathy from stable hyperthyroidism. Researchers found most expanded thyroid clonotypes above 0.001 in blood as well.

The V gene lost 3 bases and the J gene lost 3 bases, with 15 bases spanning the gap. CDR3 length equals 15 residues. From germline, CDR1 is LGHDT and CDR2 YNNKEL (reference sequence). Amplified regions were TCR beta CDR3 sequences from RNA transcripts. TCR CDR3 underwent first-round RT-PCR with the HTBI primer set. TCRdb analysed the multiplex PCR reads with MiXCR anew, one entry per CDR3 protein. This repertoire shows 620,000 or so distinct CDR3 sequences, approximately 15% found once; its top ten account for around 13%. The gene calls are TRBV3-1 and TRBJ2-7; possible D gene TRBD1, 6 bases. The sequenced sample consisted of blood. The clonotype comes from a woman between 50 and 59 years old with Graves' ophthalmopathy. Written as DNA, the CDR3 is TGTGCCAGCAGCCACCCGGGACAAGGGATCTACGAGCAGTACTTC. Residues: CASSHPGQGIYEQYF.